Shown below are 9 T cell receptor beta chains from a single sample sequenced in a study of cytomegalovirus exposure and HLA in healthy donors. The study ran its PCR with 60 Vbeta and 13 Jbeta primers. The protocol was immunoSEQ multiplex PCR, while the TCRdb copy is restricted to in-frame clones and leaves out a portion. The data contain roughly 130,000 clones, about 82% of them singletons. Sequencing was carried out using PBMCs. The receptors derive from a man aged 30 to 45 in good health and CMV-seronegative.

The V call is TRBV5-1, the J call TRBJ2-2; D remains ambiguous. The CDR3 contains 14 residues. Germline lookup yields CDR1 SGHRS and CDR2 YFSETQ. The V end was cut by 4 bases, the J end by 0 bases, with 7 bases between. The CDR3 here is CASSPTANTGELFF. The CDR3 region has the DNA TGCGCCAGCAGCCCGACTGCGAACACCGGGGAGCTGTTTTTT.

The CDR3, as DNA: TGTGCCAATGGGGCTAGCACAGATACGCAGTATTTT. It specifies CANGASTDTQYF. The chain is built from TRBV10-3 and TRBJ2-3, with D possibly being TRBD1 (5 bases). The CDR3 extends over 12 amino acids. Trimming took 10 bases from V and 0 from J, leaving 8 bases between them. Germline V gives CDR1 ENHRY, CDR2 SYGVKD.

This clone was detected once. The CDR3 DNA reads as TGTGCCAGCCAGGGGAACCTGGGGAATTCACCCCTCCACTTT. Residues: CASQGNLGNSPLHF. The rearrangement uses TRBV28 and TRBJ1-6; possible D gene TRBD1, 6 bases. In germline, CDR1 is MDHEN, CDR2 SYDVKM. Trimming pared 8 bases from V and 7 bases from J, leaving 15 bases between. The CDR3 has 14 amino acids. Full variable domain (missing parts from reference TRBV28 and TRBJ1-6): DVKVTQSSRYLVKRTGEKVFLECVQDMDHENMFWYRQDPGLGLRLIYFSYDVKMKEKGDIPEGYSVSREKKERFSLILESASTNQTSMYLCASQGNLGNSPLHFGNGTRLTVT.

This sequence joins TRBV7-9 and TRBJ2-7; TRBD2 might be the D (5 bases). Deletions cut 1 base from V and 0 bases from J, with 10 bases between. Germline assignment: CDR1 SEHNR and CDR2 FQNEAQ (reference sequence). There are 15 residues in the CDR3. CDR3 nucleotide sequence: TGTGCCAGCAGCTTAGTCCCTAGCATCTCCTACGAGCAGTACTTC. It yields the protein CASSLVPSISYEQYF.

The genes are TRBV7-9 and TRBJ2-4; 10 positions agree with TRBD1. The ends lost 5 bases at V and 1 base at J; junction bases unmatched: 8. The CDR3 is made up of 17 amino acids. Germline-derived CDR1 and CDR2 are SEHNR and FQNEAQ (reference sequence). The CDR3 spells CASSPTRQGAAKNIQYF. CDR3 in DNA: TGTGCCAGCAGCCCCACTAGACAGGGGGCGGCCAAAAACATTCAGTACTTC.

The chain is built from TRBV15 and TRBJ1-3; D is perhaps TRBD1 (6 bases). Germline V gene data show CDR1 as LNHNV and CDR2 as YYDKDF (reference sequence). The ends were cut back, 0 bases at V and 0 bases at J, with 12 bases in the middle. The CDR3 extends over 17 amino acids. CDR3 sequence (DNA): TGTGCCACCAGCAGAGATCAGGGGCCTAGCTCTGGAAACACCATATATTTT. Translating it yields CATSRDQGPSSGNTIYF.

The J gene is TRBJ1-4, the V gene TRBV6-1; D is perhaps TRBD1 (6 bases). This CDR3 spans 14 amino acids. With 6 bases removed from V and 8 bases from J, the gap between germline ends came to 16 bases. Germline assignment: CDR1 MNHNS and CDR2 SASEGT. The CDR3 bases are TGTGCCAGCAGGAAAAGGGGACACTTAGAAAAACTGTTTTTT. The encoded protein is CASRKRGHLEKLFF.

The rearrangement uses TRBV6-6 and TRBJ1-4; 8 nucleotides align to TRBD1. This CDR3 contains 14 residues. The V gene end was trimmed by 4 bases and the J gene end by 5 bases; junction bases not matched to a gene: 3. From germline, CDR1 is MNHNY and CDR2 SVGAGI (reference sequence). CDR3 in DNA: TGTGCCAGCAGTTTGACAGGGGCGAATGAAAAACTGTTTTTT. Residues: CASSLTGANEKLFF.

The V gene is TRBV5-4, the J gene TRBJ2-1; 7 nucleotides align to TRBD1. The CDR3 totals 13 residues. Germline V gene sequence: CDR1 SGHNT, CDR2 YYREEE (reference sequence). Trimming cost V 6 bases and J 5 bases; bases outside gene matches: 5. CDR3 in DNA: TGTGCCAGCAAGACAGGGACAAACAATGAGCAGTTCTTC. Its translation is CASKTGTNNEQFF. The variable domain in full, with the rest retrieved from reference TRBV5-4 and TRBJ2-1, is ETGVTQSPTHLIKTRGQQVTLRCSSQSGHNTVSWYQQALGQGPQFIFQYYREEENGRGNFPPRFSGLQFPNYSSELNVNALELDDSALYLCASKTGTNNEQFFGPGTRLTVL.